This TCR beta chain was documented in a study of graft-versus-host responses after intestinal transplantation. Background on the study: Anti-thymocyte globulin was used for induction in all recipients, who then took tacrolimus and steroids for 3 to 4 years. Study results and limitations: Allograft graft-versus-host to host-versus-graft clonal ratios ran high in patients with graft-donor T cell macrochimerism.

With regard to this clone: Its antigen is currently unknown.

This CDR3 is 16 amino acids long. Trimming removed 0 bases from V and 9 bases from J; junction bases left unmatched: 7. Germline lookup yields CDR1 SGHNT and CDR2 YYREEE (reference sequence). Method: immunoSEQ multiplex PCR; TCRdb's copy keeps in-frame clones and lacks some. The table includes 10,000 to 15,000 clones, over 85% detected once. The clonotype was recovered from a human patient who received an intestinal transplant, so some T cells may come from the graft donor. This sequence joins TRBV5-4 and TRBJ2-1; 12 bases map to TRBD2. The sequencing used PBMCs, collected around 110 days after intestinal transplant. The DNA of the CDR3 is TGTGCCAGCAGCTTGGATCTAGCGGGAGGGCTGCGTGAGCAGTTCTTC. Translating gives CASSLDLAGGLREQFF.